The text below deals with one TCR beta chain. Germline V CDR1 and CDR2: SGHTS, YDEGEE. This CDR3 region has 16 residues. Trimming stripped 0 bases from V and 2 bases from J, with 14 bases between. This sample was taken from a study of cytomegalovirus exposure and HLA in healthy donors. Study at large: Earlier sequencing of some 180 million T cells yielded 90 million to 140 million unique TCR beta sequences.

The PCR contained 60 Vbeta and 13 Jbeta primers. The assay was immunoSEQ multiplex PCR, and TCRdb's table has in-frame clones only and misses some. Of approximately 260,000 clones listed, around 90% are singletons. This chain uses TRBV5-8 with TRBJ1-1; TRBD1 is a possible D gene (5 bases). The sequence was obtained from a girl aged 2-10 years in good health and CMV-seronegative. Sample: PBMCs. The CDR3 nucleotides read TGTGCCAGCAGCTTGGGGGGGGGACTTGGAAACACTGAAGCTTTCTTT. This encodes CASSLGGGLGNTEAFF.